The 26 T cell receptor beta chains below were found in one sample sequenced in a study of cytomegalovirus exposure and HLA in healthy donors. Produced via immunoSEQ multiplex PCR; TCRdb's table is partial and in-frame only. The data show about 200,000 clones, with approximately 80% seen just once and about an eighth held by the top ten. Sequenced input: PBMCs. These receptors were obtained from a woman aged 25-40 years in good health and CMV-seropositive.

The V call is TRBV6-5, the J call TRBJ1-2; 11 positions agree with TRBD1. V lost 8 bases, J lost 4 bases, and 6 bases stayed unmatched. The CDR3 is 14 amino acids. Germline-derived CDR1 and CDR2 are MNHEY and SVGAGI. This CDR3 is CASLTGQGAYGYTF. As DNA, the CDR3 is TGTGCCAGCCTTACCGGACAGGGGGCCTATGGCTACACCTTC.

This sequence joins TRBV7-9 and TRBJ2-2; 12 bases fit TRBD2. In germline, CDR1 is SEHNR, CDR2 FQNEAQ (reference sequence). The CDR3 extends over 17 amino acids. The V segment lost 5 bases and the J segment 1 base; nucleotides outside the gene matches: 5. The CDR3 is CASSRLAGEWNTGELFF. CDR3 bases: TGTGCCAGCAGCCGACTAGCGGGAGAGTGGAACACCGGGGAGCTGTTTTTT.

The V and J genes are TRBV5-6 and TRBJ1-5, with TRBD1 as a possible D gene (6 bases). Between the trimmed V and J ends, which lost 3 bases and 3 bases, there was a span of 16 bases. CDR1 is SGHDT and CDR2 is YYEEEE in the germline V gene. The CDR3 is made up of 16 amino acids. The CDR3 region has the DNA TGTGCCAGCAGCTCGTATTCGACAGGCGCCAATCAGCCCCAGCATTTT. It encodes CASSSYSTGANQPQHF.

The CDR3 sequence is CASSLGLTPGYTF. The CDR3 DNA reads as TGTGCCAGCAGCCTCGGACTGACCCCTGGCTACACCTTC. This chain connects TRBV7-2 to TRBJ1-2; D is uncertain. V was shortened by 5 bases and J by 7 bases, with 14 bases between the two germline ends. Germline V gene sequence: CDR1 SGHTA, CDR2 FQGNSA. The CDR3 length is 13 residues.

This chain joins TRBV15 and TRBJ1-2; weak D call: TRBD1 (6 bases). The CDR3 contains 16 residues. The germline V gene encodes CDR1 LNHNV and CDR2 YYDKDF (reference sequence). V was pared by 3 bases and J by 2 bases, with 16 bases between. CDR3 amino acids: CATSRPNRVYNYGYTF. As DNA, the CDR3 is TGTGCCACCAGCAGGCCAAACAGGGTATACAACTATGGCTACACCTTC.

This chain connects TRBV4-1 to TRBJ1-5; 7 bases line up with TRBD1. The germline V gene has CDR1 MGHRA and CDR2 YSYEKL. The CDR3 is 15 amino acids. J gave up 6 bases and V 1 base, and 6 bases lay outside the gene matches. CDR3 sequence: CASSQGQGNGQPQHF. The CDR3 DNA sequence: TGCGCCAGCAGCCAAGGACAGGGAAACGGTCAGCCCCAGCATTTT.

This chain joins TRBV28 and TRBJ1-2, with D perhaps matching TRBD1 (5 bases). The CDR3 has 17 amino acids. The germline V gene encodes CDR1 MDHEN and CDR2 SYDVKM. The V gene lost 2 bases and the J gene lost 0 bases, with 16 bases spanning the gap. CDR3 sequence: CASSLVGGGGANYGYTF. The CDR3, as DNA: TGTGCCAGCAGTTTAGTGGGTGGCGGGGGAGCTAACTATGGCTACACCTTC.

The gene calls are TRBV5-1 and TRBJ2-5; tentative D call: TRBD1 (5 bases). The CDR3 totals 12 residues. CDR1 is SGHRS and CDR2 is YFSETQ in the germline V gene. The V end was cut by 5 bases, the J end by 2 bases, with 7 bases between. The CDR3 spells CASRTDQETQYF. CDR3 in DNA: TGCGCCAGCAGGACAGATCAAGAGACCCAGTACTTC. Filled out from reference TRBV5-1 and TRBJ2-5, the complete variable domain reads KAGVTQTPRYLIKTRGQQVTLSCSPISGHRSVSWYQQTPGQGLQFLFEYFSETQRNKGNFPGRFSGRQFSNSRSEMNVSTLELGDSALYLCASRTDQETQYFGPGTRLLVL.

V is TRBV7-2 and J is TRBJ1-2; D might be TRBD1 (5 bases). CDR1 and CDR2 (germline): SGHTA, FQGNSA. Trimming removed 5 bases at V and 2 bases at J, with 12 bases between. The CDR3 runs 14 residues. The DNA for the CDR3 is TGTGCCAGCAGCCTAGGGACGGGGAACTATGGCTACACCTTC. Translating gives CASSLGTGNYGYTF.

The gene calls are TRBV5-1 and TRBJ2-2, with 8 bases fitting TRBD1. The CDR3 covers 14 residues. CDR1 and CDR2 from the germline V gene are SGHRS and YFSETQ. Trimming at V came to 0 bases and at J to 7 bases, leaving 2 bases not matched to a gene. CDR3 sequence reads: CASSLGQGIGELFF. DNA of the CDR3: TGCGCCAGCAGCTTGGGACAGGGGATCGGGGAGCTGTTTTTT.

V usage is TRBV19 and J usage is TRBJ1-3, with 7 bases matching TRBD1. V was clipped by 7 bases and J by 1 base; unmatched bases: 16. The CDR3 sequence is 18 residues long. CDR1 is LNHDA and CDR2 is SQIVND in the germline V gene (reference sequence). The CDR3 sequence: CASKKGPGQQLSGNTIYF. The CDR3 DNA reads as TGTGCCAGTAAAAAGGGTCCGGGACAGCAGCTTTCTGGAAACACCATATATTTT.

The chain uses TRBV6-5 and TRBJ2-1, with 8 bases that match TRBD1. Germline V gives CDR1 MNHEY, CDR2 SVGAGI. The CDR3 spans 15 residues. After removal of 8 bases from V and 2 bases from J, the junction contained 8 bases not matched to a gene. CDR3 residues: CASGVDRGPYNEQFF. The CDR3 nucleotides are TGTGCCAGCGGGGTAGACAGGGGACCCTACAATGAGCAGTTCTTC.

The chain has TRBV28 and TRBJ2-7; no firm D call. CDR1 is MDHEN and CDR2 is SYDVKM in the germline V gene. The CDR3 has 13 residues. Trimming removed 5 bases at V and 0 bases at J, with 8 bases between. The CDR3 here is CASSPRVSYEQYF. The CDR3 DNA sequence: TGTGCCAGCAGTCCTCGGGTCTCCTACGAGCAGTACTTC. Using reference TRBV28 and TRBJ2-7 for the parts outside the CDR3, the full variable domain is DVKVTQSSRYLVKRTGEKVFLECVQDMDHENMFWYRQDPGLGLRLIYFSYDVKMKEKGDIPEGYSVSREKKERFSLILESASTNQTSMYLCASSPRVSYEQYFGPGTRLTVT.

The rearrangement joins TRBV11-2 to TRBJ2-7; D might be TRBD1 (7 bases). The germline V gene encodes CDR1 SGHAT and CDR2 FQNNGV. CDR3 size: 12 residues. V lost 5 bases and J 12 bases, leaving 17 bases between the germline ends. DNA for the CDR3: TGTGCCAGCAGCCCAGGGGGGTTCAATAGGTACTTC. The encoded protein is CASSPGGFNRYF.

DNA of the CDR3: TGTGCCACCAGCACCGGGTTACAGCCCCAGCATTTT. Protein: CATSTGLQPQHF. The chain couples TRBV15 to TRBJ1-5; unclear D gene. The CDR3 has 12 amino acids. Germline V gives CDR1 LNHNV, CDR2 YYDKDF (reference sequence). Trimming removed 4 bases from V and 7 bases from J, with 8 bases in between.

This chain joins TRBV5-1 and TRBJ1-1, with D tentatively TRBD1 (5 bases). The V gene's germline CDR1 is SGHRS and CDR2 YFSETQ. This CDR3 is built from 15 residues. V lost 4 bases and J 5 bases, leaving 18 bases between the germline ends. The CDR3 bases are TGCGCCAGCAGCCCGGGAGGGGTCTTGAGAACTGAAGCTTTCTTT. Translation: CASSPGGVLRTEAFF.

The V call is TRBV10-2, the J call TRBJ2-1, with 7 bases that match TRBD2. Germline assignment: CDR1 WSHSY and CDR2 SAAADI. The V gene end was trimmed by 4 bases and the J gene end by 7 bases; junction bases not matched to a gene: 10. This CDR3 contains 15 residues. CDR3 sequence reads: CASSAGLPKGNEQFF. The CDR3, as DNA: TGCGCCAGCAGTGCGGGACTACCCAAGGGGAATGAGCAGTTCTTC.

This clone is categorized as medium-sized (0.01 to 0.1%). This chain uses TRBV4-1 with TRBJ2-1, with 13 bases identical to TRBD2. This CDR3 spans 19 amino acids. The germline gives CDR1 MGHRA, CDR2 YSYEKL. The ends lost 4 bases at V and 2 bases at J; junction bases unmatched: 11. CDR3 protein: CASSPGGLAGEVAYNEQFF. CDR3 nucleotides: TGCGCCAGCAGCCCAGGCGGACTAGCGGGAGAGGTGGCCTACAATGAGCAGTTCTTC.

V usage is TRBV2 and J usage is TRBJ2-1; 9 bases agree with TRBD1. This CDR3 is 15 amino acids long. The germline gives CDR1 SNHLY, CDR2 FYNNEI. The junction had 11 bases not matched to a gene; V was cut back by 5 bases and J by 9 bases. CDR3 sequence: CASSQSGQGVGEQFF. The CDR3 DNA reads TGTGCCAGCAGTCAATCGGGACAGGGCGTCGGTGAGCAGTTCTTC.

The chain carries TRBV9 and TRBJ1-2, with TRBD1 matching over 9 bases. This CDR3 spans 15 amino acids. The germline gives CDR1 SGDLS, CDR2 YYNGEE. With 6 bases clipped from V and 6 bases from J, the junction kept 12 bases outside the gene matches. This chain's CDR3 is CASTDRGTGLDGYTF. Written as DNA, the CDR3 is TGTGCCAGCACAGACAGGGGGACGGGCCTAGATGGCTACACCTTC. Using reference TRBV9 and TRBJ1-2 for the parts outside the CDR3, the full variable domain is DSGVTQTPKHLITATGQRVTLRCSPRSGDLSVYWYQQSLDQGLQFLIQYYNGEERAKGNILERFSAQQFPDLHSELNLSSLELGDSALYFCASTDRGTGLDGYTFGSGTRLTVV.

This rearrangement joins TRBV6-1 to TRBJ2-3, with D maybe TRBD1 (6 bases). Germline-derived CDR1 and CDR2 are MNHNS and SASEGT. V shed 8 bases and J shed 3 bases, with 18 bases lying between them. The CDR3 length is 15 residues. CDR3 DNA: TGTGCCAGCCGCGGACAGACTCGCGTGACAGATACGCAGTATTTT. This translates into CASRGQTRVTDTQYF.

This clone appeared once. J is TRBJ2-7 and V is TRBV27, with TRBD1 matching over 8 bases. V lost 7 bases and J lost 2; bases outside the gene matches: 7. The CDR3 is 14 amino acids. Germline assignment: CDR1 MNHEY and CDR2 SMNVEV (reference sequence). CDR3 coding DNA: TGTGCCAGCAACGACAGGGGTAAGGCCTACGAGCAGTACTTC. Translating gives CASNDRGKAYEQYF.

J is TRBJ1-1 and V is TRBV28; 8 bases align to TRBD1. V lost 6 bases, J lost 3 bases, and 6 bases stayed unmatched. The CDR3 extends over 14 amino acids. Germline V gives CDR1 MDHEN, CDR2 SYDVKM. The CDR3 reads CASSWPGQDTEAFF. DNA for the CDR3: TGTGCCAGCAGCTGGCCGGGACAGGACACTGAAGCTTTCTTT.

V and J are TRBV15 and TRBJ2-7, with D perhaps matching TRBD2 (6 bases). Trimming took 1 base from V and 0 from J, leaving 13 bases between them. Per germline, CDR1 LNHNV and CDR2 YYDKDF (reference sequence). CDR3 size: 16 residues. The CDR3 here is CATSRAAAGSSYEQYF. The CDR3 coding sequence is TGTGCCACCAGCAGAGCGGCGGCGGGAAGCTCCTACGAGCAGTACTTC.

J is TRBJ2-6 and V is TRBV5-5; TRBD1 aligns across 11 bases. CDR3 length equals 17 residues. From germline, CDR1 is SGHKS and CDR2 YYEKEE (reference sequence). Germline trimming cut 6 bases from V and 1 base from J; bases unmatched to any gene: 6. CDR3 coding DNA: TGTGCCAGCACCTTCGGGACAGGGGGATCTGGGGCCAACGTCCTGACTTTC. It specifies CASTFGTGGSGANVLTF.

This clone showed up just a few times. The chain carries TRBV5-6 and TRBJ2-3, with 8 bases identical to TRBD2. V lost 2 bases, J lost 6 bases, and 5 bases stayed unmatched. This CDR3 is 14 amino acids long. Germline V gene lookup returns CDR1 SGHDT and CDR2 YYEEEE. This chain's CDR3 is CASSFGLAGDTQYF. CDR3 nucleotides: TGTGCCAGCAGCTTCGGACTAGCAGGGGATACGCAGTATTTT.